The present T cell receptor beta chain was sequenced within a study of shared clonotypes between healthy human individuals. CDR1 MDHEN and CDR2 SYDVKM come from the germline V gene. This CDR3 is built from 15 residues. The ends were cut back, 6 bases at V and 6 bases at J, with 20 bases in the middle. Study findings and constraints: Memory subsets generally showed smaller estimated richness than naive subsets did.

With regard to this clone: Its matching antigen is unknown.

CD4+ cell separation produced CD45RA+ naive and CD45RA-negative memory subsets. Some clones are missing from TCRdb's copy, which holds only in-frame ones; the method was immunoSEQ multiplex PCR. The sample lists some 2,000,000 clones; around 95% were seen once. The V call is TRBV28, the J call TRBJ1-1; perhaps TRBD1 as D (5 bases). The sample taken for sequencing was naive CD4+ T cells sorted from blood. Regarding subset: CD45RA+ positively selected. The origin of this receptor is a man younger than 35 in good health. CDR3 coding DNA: TGTGCCAGCAGCATCTTCAATGGGGGGAGGGCTGAAGCTTTCTTT. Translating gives CASSIFNGGRAEAFF. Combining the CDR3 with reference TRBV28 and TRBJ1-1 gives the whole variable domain DVKVTQSSRYLVKRTGEKVFLECVQDMDHENMFWYRQDPGLGLRLIYFSYDVKMKEKGDIPEGYSVSREKKERFSLILESASTNQTSMYLCASSIFNGGRAEAFFGQGTRLTVV.